This T cell receptor beta chain was captured by sequencing in a study of human T cells and chemical hapten exposure. After removal of 11 bases from V and 7 bases from J, the junction contained 12 bases not matched to a gene. CDR3 size: 14 residues. Germline V lookup: CDR1 MNHEY, CDR2 SVGEGT. The library attached unique molecular identifiers to individual cDNA molecules. In the original analysis: Samples had a median of around 100,000 TCRs, ranging 23,224 to 690,600. Using its own MiXCR run on the 5' RACE reads, TCRdb lists one record per CDR3 protein. For this entry, the V and J calls and clone size follow TCRdb and not the study's own pipeline. The sample carries 110,000 or so distinct CDR3 sequences, around 20% recorded once. Extraction of total RNA was performed on unfractionated whole blood. This clonotype was picked up a small number of times. What it binds is unknown. Study-level results: With regard to DPC sensitization, TCRs above 1 in 1000 frequency did not change.

The sequence was obtained from a human donor in good health. The chain recombines TRBV6-2 or TRBV6-3 with TRBJ2-1, with 9 bases matching TRBD2. DNA of the CDR3: TGTGCCTCCCGAGCAACTAGCGGGCCTAATGAGCAGTTCTTC. Translation gives CASRATSGPNEQFF.